This T cell receptor (beta chain) was sequenced in a study of CD8 T cells in Susac syndrome. RNA amounts of roughly 0.5 to 1 ug underwent reverse transcription with random hexamers. The immunoSEQ assay covered 54 Vbeta and 13 Jbeta segments for CDR3. In TCRdb, the immunoSEQ multiplex PCR reads were re-called with MiXCR into one record per CDR3 protein. The repertoire consists of roughly 190,000 distinct CDR3 sequences, with 85% to 95% occurring once and the leading ten covering 0.1%. CDR1 is SGHTA, CDR2 FQGNSA, per germline. Trimming took off 1 base at V and 5 bases at J, with 14 bases between the two ends. The CDR3 totals 15 residues.

This rearrangement joins TRBV7-2 to TRBJ2-5, with D perhaps TRBD2 (5 bases). This sequence originates from a human donor in good health. The sequenced sample was CD4+ T cells from PBMCs. As DNA, the CDR3 is TGTGCCAGCAGCTTAGGAGGCCGTCGAGGGGAGACCCAGTACTTC. Translation: CASSLGGRRGETQYF.